These 8 T cell receptor beta chains share one sample of origin, sequenced in a study of control samples from healthy donors and cancer patients (dated by TCRdb to 2018 to 2020). The method was the immunoSEQ multiplex PCR assay. The source is immuneACCESS, and TCRdb retained only in-frame sequences with V and J called. Part of the clones is not carried over; for the studies checked, unresolved V genes explain less than half of this, and the remainder is unexplained. The sample table shows roughly 150,000 clones, and approximately 86% are seen once. Over 1.5% of the sample rests with the top ten. Source material: blood. Receptors were obtained from a young man in good health.

The rearrangement joins TRBV11-2 to TRBJ2-4, with 9 bases identical to TRBD1. Germline-derived CDR1 and CDR2 are SGHAT and FQNNGV. V was pared by 5 bases and J by 6 bases, with 5 bases of the junction left unmatched. CDR3 length equals 14 residues. The CDR3 is CASSLQGATNIQYF. CDR3 in DNA: TGTGCCAGCAGCCTACAGGGGGCGACAAACATTCAGTACTTC.

The J gene is TRBJ2-1, the V gene TRBV6-2 or TRBV6-3; D is unresolved. CDR3 size: 15 residues. The ends were cut back, 2 bases at V and 7 bases at J, with 15 bases in the middle. Looked up from germline, CDR1 is MNHEY and CDR2 is SVGEGT. CDR3: CASSYVLEDGNEQFF. The CDR3 DNA follows: TGTGCCAGCAGTTACGTGCTTGAGGACGGGAATGAGCAGTTCTTC.

The chain is built from TRBV12-5 and TRBJ2-1; D uncertain. This CDR3 is 15 amino acids long. Germline CDR1 is LGHNT and CDR2 is FRNRAP. V was shortened by 2 bases and J by 5 bases, with 13 bases between the two germline ends. As DNA, the CDR3 is TGTGCTAGTGGTTTGTACGGCGGAGCGAACAATGAGCAGTTCTTC. Translating it yields CASGLYGGANNEQFF.

This chain uses TRBV19 with TRBJ1-1, with 7 bases fitting TRBD1. Germline V gives CDR1 LNHDA, CDR2 SQIVND (reference sequence). V lost 7 bases and J lost 4; bases outside the gene matches: 12. The CDR3 is 15 residues long. This CDR3 reads CASIDSGGPGTEAFF. In DNA, the CDR3 is TGTGCCAGTATCGATTCAGGGGGGCCGGGCACTGAAGCTTTCTTT.

The chain carries TRBV11-3 and TRBJ2-2; 8 positions agree with TRBD1. Germline V CDR1 and CDR2: SGHNT, YENEEA. The CDR3 is 16 amino acids. J was trimmed by 2 bases and V by 6 bases; bases with no gene match: 8. The CDR3 loop is CASSSRGPLNTGELFF. The CDR3, as DNA: TGTGCCAGCAGTTCCAGGGGGCCCCTAAACACCGGGGAGCTGTTTTTT.

The V and J genes are TRBV19 and TRBJ1-1; D possibly corresponds to TRBD1 (6 bases). CDR3 size: 14 residues. Trimming took 4 bases from V and 4 from J, leaving 13 bases between them. Germline V gene lookup returns CDR1 LNHDA and CDR2 SQIVND (reference sequence). DNA for the CDR3: TGTGCCAGTAGTAGTCAGGGGACTATCACTGAAGCTTTCTTT. It is translated as CASSSQGTITEAFF.

The CDR3 sequence: CASSEDSSLSGANVLTF. Here the CDR3 DNA reads TGTGCCAGCAGTGAGGACAGTTCCCTCTCTGGGGCCAACGTCCTGACTTTC. The chain is built from TRBV27 and TRBJ2-6; weak D call: TRBD1 (6 bases). Trimming took off 5 bases at V and 0 bases at J, with 14 bases between the two ends. The CDR3 extends over 17 amino acids. CDR1 and CDR2 from the germline V gene are MNHEY and SMNVEV (reference sequence).

The chain uses TRBV28 and TRBJ1-3; D not resolved. The CDR3 loop spans 12 amino acids. Deletions cut 9 bases from V and 1 base from J, with 7 bases between. Per germline, CDR1 MDHEN and CDR2 SYDVKM. The CDR3 spells CASRESGNTIYF. The CDR3 DNA follows: TGTGCCAGTAGAGAATCTGGAAACACCATATATTTT.